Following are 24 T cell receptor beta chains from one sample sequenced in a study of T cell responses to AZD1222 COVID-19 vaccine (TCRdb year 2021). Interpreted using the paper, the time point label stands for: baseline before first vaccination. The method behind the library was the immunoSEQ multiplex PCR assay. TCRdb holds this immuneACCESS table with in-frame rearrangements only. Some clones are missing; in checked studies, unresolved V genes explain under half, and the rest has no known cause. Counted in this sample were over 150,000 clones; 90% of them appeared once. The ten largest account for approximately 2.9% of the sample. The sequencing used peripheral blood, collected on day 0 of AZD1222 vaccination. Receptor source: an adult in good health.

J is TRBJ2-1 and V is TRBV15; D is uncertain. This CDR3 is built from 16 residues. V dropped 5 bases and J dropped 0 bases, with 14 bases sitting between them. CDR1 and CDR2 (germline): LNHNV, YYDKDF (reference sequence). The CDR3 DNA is TGTGCCACCAGCTTAGCCCCCTTGAGCTCCTACAATGAGCAGTTCTTC. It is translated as CATSLAPLSSYNEQFF.

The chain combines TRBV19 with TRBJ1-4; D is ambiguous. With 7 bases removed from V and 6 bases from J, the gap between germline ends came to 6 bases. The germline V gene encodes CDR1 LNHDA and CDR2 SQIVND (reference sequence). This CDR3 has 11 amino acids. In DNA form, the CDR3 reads TGTGCCAGTACCTGGGATGAAAAACTGTTTTTT. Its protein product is CASTWDEKLFF.

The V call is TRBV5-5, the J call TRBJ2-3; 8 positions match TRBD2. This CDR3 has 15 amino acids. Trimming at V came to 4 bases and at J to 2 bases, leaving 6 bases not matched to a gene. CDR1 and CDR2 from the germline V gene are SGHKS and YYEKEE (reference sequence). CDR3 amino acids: CASSISGEYTDTQYF. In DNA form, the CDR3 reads TGTGCCAGCAGCATTAGCGGGGAGTACACAGATACGCAGTATTTT.

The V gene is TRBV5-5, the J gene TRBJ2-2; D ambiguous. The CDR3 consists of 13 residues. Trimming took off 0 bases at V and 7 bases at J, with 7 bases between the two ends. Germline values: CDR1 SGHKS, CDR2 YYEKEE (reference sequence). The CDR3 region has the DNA TGTGCCAGCAGCTTGGGTTCGGTCGGGGAGCTGTTTTTT. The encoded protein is CASSLGSVGELFF.

CDR3 region: CATSRGISYEQYF. CDR3 coding DNA: TGTGCCACCAGCAGAGGGATCTCCTACGAGCAGTACTTC. This chain links TRBV15 with TRBJ2-7; D gene unclear. Germline V gene lookup returns CDR1 LNHNV and CDR2 YYDKDF (reference sequence). V lost 1 base and J lost 0, with 4 bases in between. The CDR3 is made up of 13 amino acids.

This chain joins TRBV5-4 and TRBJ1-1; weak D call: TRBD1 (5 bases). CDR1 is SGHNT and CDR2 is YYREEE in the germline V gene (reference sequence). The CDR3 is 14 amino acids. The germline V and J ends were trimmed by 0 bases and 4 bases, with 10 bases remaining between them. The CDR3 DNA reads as TGTGCCAGCAGCTTGGCCCAGGGTAGCACTGAAGCTTTCTTT. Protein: CASSLAQGSTEAFF.

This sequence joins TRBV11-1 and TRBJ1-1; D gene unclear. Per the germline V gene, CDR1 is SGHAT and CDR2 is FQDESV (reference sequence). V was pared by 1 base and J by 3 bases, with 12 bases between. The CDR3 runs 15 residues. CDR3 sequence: CASSLEFGVHTEAFF. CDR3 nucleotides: TGTGCCAGCAGCTTAGAATTCGGGGTACACACTGAAGCTTTCTTT.

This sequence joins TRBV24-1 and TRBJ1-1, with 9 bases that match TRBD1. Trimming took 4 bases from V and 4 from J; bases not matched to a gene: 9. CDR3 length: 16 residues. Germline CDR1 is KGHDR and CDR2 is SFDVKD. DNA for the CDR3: TGTGCCACCAGTGAGACAGGGGGGGACGGATTCACTGAAGCTTTCTTT. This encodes CATSETGGDGFTEAFF.

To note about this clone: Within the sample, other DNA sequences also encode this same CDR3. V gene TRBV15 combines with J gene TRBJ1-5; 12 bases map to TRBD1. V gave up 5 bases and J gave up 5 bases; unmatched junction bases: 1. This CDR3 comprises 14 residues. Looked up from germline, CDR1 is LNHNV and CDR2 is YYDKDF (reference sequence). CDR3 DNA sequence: TGTGCCACCAGCTGGGACAGGGGGCATCAGCCCCAGCATTTT. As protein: CATSWDRGHQPQHF.

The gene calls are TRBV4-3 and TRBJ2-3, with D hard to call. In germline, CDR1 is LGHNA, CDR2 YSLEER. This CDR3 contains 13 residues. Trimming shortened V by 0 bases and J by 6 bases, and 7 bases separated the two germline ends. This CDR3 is CASSQDTGDTQYF. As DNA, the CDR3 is TGCGCCAGCAGCCAAGATACCGGTGATACGCAGTATTTT.

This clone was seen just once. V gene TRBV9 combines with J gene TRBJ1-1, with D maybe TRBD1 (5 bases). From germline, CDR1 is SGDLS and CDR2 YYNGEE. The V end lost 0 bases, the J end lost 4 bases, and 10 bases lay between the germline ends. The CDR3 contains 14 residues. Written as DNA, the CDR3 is TGTGCCAGCAGCGTAGCTGGGGGGAGCACTGAAGCTTTCTTT. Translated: CASSVAGGSTEAFF.

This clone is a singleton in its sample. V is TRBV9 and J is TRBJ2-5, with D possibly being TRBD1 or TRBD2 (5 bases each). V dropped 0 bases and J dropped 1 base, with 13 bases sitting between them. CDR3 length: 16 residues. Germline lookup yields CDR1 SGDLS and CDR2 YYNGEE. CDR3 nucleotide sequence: TGTGCCAGCAGCGTAGCTGTGGGACGCAGCCAAGAGACCCAGTACTTC. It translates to CASSVAVGRSQETQYF.

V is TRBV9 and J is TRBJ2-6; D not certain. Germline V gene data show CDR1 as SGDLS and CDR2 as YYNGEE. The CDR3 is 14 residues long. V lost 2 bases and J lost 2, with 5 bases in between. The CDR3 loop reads CASSVQTGANVLTF. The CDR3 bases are TGTGCCAGCAGCGTCCAAACTGGGGCCAACGTCCTGACTTTC.

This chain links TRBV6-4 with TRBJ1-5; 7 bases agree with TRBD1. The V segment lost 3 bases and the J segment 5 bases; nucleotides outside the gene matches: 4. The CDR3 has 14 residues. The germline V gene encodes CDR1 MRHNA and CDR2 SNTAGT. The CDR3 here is CASSESQGDQPQHF. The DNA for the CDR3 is TGTGCCAGCAGTGAGTCCCAGGGGGATCAGCCCCAGCATTTT.

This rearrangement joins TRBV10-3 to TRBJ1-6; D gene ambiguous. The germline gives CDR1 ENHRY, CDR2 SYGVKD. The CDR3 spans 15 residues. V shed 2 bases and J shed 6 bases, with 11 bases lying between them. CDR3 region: CAISEDRGSNSPLHF. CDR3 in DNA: TGTGCCATCAGTGAGGACCGGGGTAGTAATTCACCCCTCCACTTT.

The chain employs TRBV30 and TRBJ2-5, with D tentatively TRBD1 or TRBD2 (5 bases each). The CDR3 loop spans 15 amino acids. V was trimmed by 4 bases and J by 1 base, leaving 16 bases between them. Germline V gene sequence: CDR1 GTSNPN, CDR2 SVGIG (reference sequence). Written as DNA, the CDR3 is TGTGCCTGGATCCGCCCCGGGGCAGCCCAAGAGACCCAGTACTTC. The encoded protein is CAWIRPGAAQETQYF.

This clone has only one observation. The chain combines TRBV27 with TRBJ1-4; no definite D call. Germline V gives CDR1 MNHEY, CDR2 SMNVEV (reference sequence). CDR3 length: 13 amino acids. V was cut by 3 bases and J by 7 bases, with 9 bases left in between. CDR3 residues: CASSFREREKLFF. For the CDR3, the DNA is TGTGCCAGCAGTTTCCGGGAACGTGAAAAACTGTTTTTT.

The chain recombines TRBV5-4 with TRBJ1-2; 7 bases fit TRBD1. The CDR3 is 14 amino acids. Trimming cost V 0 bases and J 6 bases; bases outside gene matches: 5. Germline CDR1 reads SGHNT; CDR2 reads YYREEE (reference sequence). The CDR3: CASSLVDRVDGYTF. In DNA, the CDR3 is TGTGCCAGCAGCTTGGTTGACAGGGTAGATGGCTACACCTTC.

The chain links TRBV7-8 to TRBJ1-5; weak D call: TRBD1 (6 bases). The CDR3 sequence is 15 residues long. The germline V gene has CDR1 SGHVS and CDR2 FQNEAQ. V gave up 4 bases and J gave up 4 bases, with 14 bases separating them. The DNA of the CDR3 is TGTGCCAGCAGCTCGCTAATCAGGGGAAATCAGCCCCAGCATTTT. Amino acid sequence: CASSSLIRGNQPQHF.

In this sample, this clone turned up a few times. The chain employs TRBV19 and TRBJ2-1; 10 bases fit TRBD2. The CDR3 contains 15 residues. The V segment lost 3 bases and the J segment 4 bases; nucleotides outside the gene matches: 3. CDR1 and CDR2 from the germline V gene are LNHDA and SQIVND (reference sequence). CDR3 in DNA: TGTGCCAGTAGTATCGGACTAGCGGAATACAATGAGCAGTTCTTC. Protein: CASSIGLAEYNEQFF.

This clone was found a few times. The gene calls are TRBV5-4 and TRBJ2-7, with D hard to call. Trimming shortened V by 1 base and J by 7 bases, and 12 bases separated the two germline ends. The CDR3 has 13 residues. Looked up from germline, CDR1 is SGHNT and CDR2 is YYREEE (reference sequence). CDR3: CASSLTSDGEQYF. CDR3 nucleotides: TGTGCCAGCAGCTTGACATCTGATGGGGAGCAGTACTTC. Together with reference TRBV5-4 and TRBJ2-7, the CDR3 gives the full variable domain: ETGVTQSPTHLIKTRGQQVTLRCSSQSGHNTVSWYQQALGQGPQFIFQYYREEENGRGNFPPRFSGLQFPNYSSELNVNALELDDSALYLCASSLTSDGEQYFGPGTRLTVT.

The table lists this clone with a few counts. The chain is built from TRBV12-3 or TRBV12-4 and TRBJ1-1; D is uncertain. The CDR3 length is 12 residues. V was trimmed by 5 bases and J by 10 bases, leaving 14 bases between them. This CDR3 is CASSLYTLGAFF. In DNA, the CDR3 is TGTGCCAGCAGTCTATACACCCTAGGAGCTTTCTTT.

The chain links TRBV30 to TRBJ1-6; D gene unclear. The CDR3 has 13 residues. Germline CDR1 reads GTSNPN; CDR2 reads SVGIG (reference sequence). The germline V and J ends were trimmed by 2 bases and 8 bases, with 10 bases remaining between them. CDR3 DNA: TGTGCCTGGAGTCCGGACGGGTATTCACCCCTCCACTTT. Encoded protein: CAWSPDGYSPLHF. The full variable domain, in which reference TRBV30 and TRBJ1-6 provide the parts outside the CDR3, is SQTIHQWPATLVQPVGSPLSLECTVEGTSNPNLYWYRQAAGRGLQLLFYSVGIGQISSEVPQNLSASRPQDRQFILSSKKLLLSDSGFYLCAWSPDGYSPLHFGNGTRLTVT.

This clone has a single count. The CDR3 sequence: CASSSGVSAQETQYF. The CDR3 DNA reads TGTGCCAGCAGCTCCGGGGTGTCAGCCCAAGAGACCCAGTACTTC. The gene calls are TRBV7-9 and TRBJ2-5; perhaps TRBD2 as D (5 bases). Trimming left V 4 bases short and J 1 base short, with 13 bases between. CDR1 and CDR2 (germline): SEHNR, FQNEAQ (reference sequence). The CDR3 totals 15 residues.